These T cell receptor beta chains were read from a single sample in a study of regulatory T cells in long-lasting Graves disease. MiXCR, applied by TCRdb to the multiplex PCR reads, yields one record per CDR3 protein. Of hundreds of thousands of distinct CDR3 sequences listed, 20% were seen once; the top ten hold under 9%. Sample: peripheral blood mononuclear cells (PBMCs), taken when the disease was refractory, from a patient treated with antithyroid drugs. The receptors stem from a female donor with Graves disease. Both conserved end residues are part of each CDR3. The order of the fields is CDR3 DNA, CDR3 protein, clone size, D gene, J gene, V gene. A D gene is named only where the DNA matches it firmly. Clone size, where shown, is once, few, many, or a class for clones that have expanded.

TGTGCCAGCAGCCCCTCACGGGAGTTCGGCAAAAACATTCAGTACTTC CASSPSREFGKNIQYF NA NA TRBJ2-4 TRBV7-2
TGCGCCAGCAGCTCTCTCGACTTTCCGCCCCACGAGCAGTACTTC CASSSLDFPPHEQYF few NA TRBJ2-7 TRBV5-1
TGTGCCAGCAGCCGGGCCCCCGGAGGGTCGAACACCGGGGAGCTGTTTTTT CASSRAPGGSNTGELFF many NA TRBJ2-2 TRBV3-1
TGTGCCAGTAGTAAGGGGTCATTTAACACCGGGGAGCTGTTTTTT CASSKGSFNTGELFF NA NA TRBJ2-2 TRBV19
TGCGCCAGCAGCTTGGGACAGGGGCCGGTTGAAGCTTTCTTT CASSLGQGPVEAFF NA TRBD1 TRBJ1-1 TRBV5-1
TGTGCCAGCAGCCAAGATTGGAGACAGGAAGCTTTCTTT CASSQDWRQEAFF few NA TRBJ1-1 TRBV3-1
TGCAGCGTTGATTGGCTGGAGACCCAGTACTTC CSVDWLETQYF NA NA TRBJ2-5 TRBV29-1
TGTGCCAGCAGTTTCGGGACAGAAATTTCACCCCTCCACTTT CASSFGTEISPLHF NA TRBD1 TRBJ1-6 TRBV12-3/TRBV12-4
TGTGCCAGCAGCTTAGTGGCTAGCGGGAGTGATACGCAGTATTTT CASSLVASGSDTQYF NA TRBD2 TRBJ2-3 TRBV7-2
TGTGCCAGCAGATTGTGGGACGATTCCTACAATGAGCAGTTCTTC CASRLWDDSYNEQFF few NA TRBJ2-1 TRBV27
TGCAGCGTTGGAGGGGGGAATGAAAAACTGTTTTTT CSVGGGNEKLFF many NA TRBJ1-4 TRBV29-1
TGCGCCAGCAGCCCTAGGGACATCGGTGTATACGAGCAGTACTTC CASSPRDIGVYEQYF NA NA TRBJ2-7 TRBV4-1
TGTGCCAGCAGCCAAGATGAGCGCGGTGGTCAGCCCCAGCATTTT CASSQDERGGQPQHF once NA TRBJ1-5 TRBV4-2
TGTGCCTCCTCTCGCGGGGTCCAGCGGGAGACCCAGTACTTC CASSRGVQRETQYF many NA TRBJ2-5 TRBV10-3